One and the same sample provided the 5 T cell receptor beta chains below, sequenced in a study of blood T cell repertoires in COVID-19. Profiled with immunoSEQ multiplex PCR; TCRdb holds only in-frame clones, not every one. The sample records about 140,000 clones, about 88% being singletons. Specimen: peripheral blood. The receptor source for this set is a man aged 50 to 59 with active or convalescent COVID-19.

The CDR3 is CASSYRRGGYGYTF. The CDR3 DNA reads as TGTGCCAGCAGTTATAGGAGAGGAGGCTATGGCTACACCTTC. The rearrangement links TRBV27 to TRBJ1-2; D gene ambiguous. Germline CDR1 and CDR2: MNHEY and SMNVEV (reference sequence). CDR3 size: 14 residues. V lost 4 bases and J 4 bases, leaving 13 bases between the germline ends.

V is TRBV4-1 and J is TRBJ2-3; perhaps TRBD1 as D (5 bases). CDR3 length: 15 amino acids. The germline gives CDR1 MGHRA, CDR2 YSYEKL. Trimming cost V 1 base and J 0 bases, with 8 bases left between them. The CDR3 DNA reads as TGCGCCAGCAGCCAAGGACAGTATAGCACAGATACGCAGTATTTT. Protein: CASSQGQYSTDTQYF.

The genes are TRBV24-1 and TRBJ1-5; D gene unclear. This CDR3 has 12 residues. Germline CDR1 KGHDR, CDR2 SFDVKD. V was cut by 5 bases and J by 5 bases, with 6 bases left in between. The CDR3 DNA sequence: TGTGCCACCAGTGCCTCTGATCAGCCCCAGCATTTT. It encodes CATSASDQPQHF.

The chain links TRBV6-2 or TRBV6-3 to TRBJ2-7, with a weak D call TRBD1 (6 bases). Trimming shortened V by 2 bases and J by 7 bases, and 24 bases separated the two germline ends. CDR3 length equals 17 residues. CDR1 and CDR2 from the germline V gene are MNHEY and SVGEGT. In DNA form, the CDR3 reads TGTGCCAGCAGTTACAGAACACAGGGTTGGATCCTACGAGAGCAGTACTTC. Protein product: CASSYRTQGWILREQYF.

The rearrangement uses TRBV19 and TRBJ1-4, with TRBD1 identical over 7 bases. V lost 5 bases to trimming and J lost 2 bases; unmatched junction nucleotides: 5. The CDR3 has 15 amino acids. Germline V gene lookup returns CDR1 LNHDA and CDR2 SQIVND (reference sequence). This chain's CDR3 is CASSSTGVTNEKLFF. The CDR3 nucleotides are TGTGCCAGTAGTTCAACAGGGGTCACTAATGAAAAACTGTTTTTT.